This T cell receptor beta chain emerged from a study of blood T cells in healthy people across ages. Peripheral blood samples of about 10 milliliters were drawn from each donor. Study results and caveats: A strong correlation between TCR beta diversity and naive T cell percentage was seen. TCR beta diversity per million T cells fell roughly linearly with age.

Ten or more counts support this clonotype. Its antigen remains unknown. The CDR3 extends over 11 amino acids. V lost 6 bases, J lost 8 bases, and 1 base stayed unmatched. The second PCR ran roughly 6 to 11 cycles with a sample-barcoded 5' primer and J-beta primers. A template-switch adaptor that had 12 random nucleotides put a tag on each cDNA molecule. TCRdb passed the 5' RACE reads through MiXCR, listing each CDR3 protein once. The table records under 2,000,000 distinct CDR3 sequences, just under 50% of them present only once. The chain couples TRBV12-3 or TRBV12-4 to TRBJ2-1; 7 nucleotides align to TRBD2. The clonotype comes from a woman aged 40 to 50 in good health. Sequenced input: blood. CDR3 in amino acids: CASRGGDEQFF. The CDR3 DNA sequence: TGTGCCAGCAGGGGGGGGGATGAGCAGTTCTTC.